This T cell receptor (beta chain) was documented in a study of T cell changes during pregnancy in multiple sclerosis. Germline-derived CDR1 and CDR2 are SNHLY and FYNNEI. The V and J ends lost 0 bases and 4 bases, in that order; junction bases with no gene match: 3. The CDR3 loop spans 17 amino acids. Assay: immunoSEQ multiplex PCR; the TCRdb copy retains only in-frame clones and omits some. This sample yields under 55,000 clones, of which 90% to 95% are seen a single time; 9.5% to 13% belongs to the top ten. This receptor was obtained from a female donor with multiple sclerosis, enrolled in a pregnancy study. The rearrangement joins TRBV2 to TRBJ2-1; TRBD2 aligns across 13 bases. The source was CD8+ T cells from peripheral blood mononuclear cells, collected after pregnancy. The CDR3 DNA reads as TGTGCCAGCAGTGAAGCGGGACTAGCGGGGTTTTACAATGAGCAGTTCTTC. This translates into CASSEAGLAGFYNEQFF.